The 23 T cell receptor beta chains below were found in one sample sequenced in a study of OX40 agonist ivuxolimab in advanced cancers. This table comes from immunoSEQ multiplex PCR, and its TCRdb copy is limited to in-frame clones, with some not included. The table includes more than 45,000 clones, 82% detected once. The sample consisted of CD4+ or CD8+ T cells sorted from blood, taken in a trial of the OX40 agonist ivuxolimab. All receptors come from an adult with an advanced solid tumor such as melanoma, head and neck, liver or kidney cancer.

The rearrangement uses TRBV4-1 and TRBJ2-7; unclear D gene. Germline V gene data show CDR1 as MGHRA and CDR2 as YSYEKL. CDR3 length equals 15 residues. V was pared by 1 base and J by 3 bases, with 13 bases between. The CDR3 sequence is CASSQGSSPIYEQYF. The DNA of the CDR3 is TGCGCCAGCAGCCAAGGTTCTTCTCCCATCTACGAGCAGTACTTC.

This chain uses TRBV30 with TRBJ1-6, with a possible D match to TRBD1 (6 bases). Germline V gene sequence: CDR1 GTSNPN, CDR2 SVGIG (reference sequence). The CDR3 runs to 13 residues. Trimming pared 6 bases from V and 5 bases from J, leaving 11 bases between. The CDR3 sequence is CACAGQDNSPLHF. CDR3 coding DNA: TGTGCCTGTGCGGGACAAGATAATTCACCCCTCCACTTT.

The CDR3 loop reads CASSDSGLVQKTQYF. The CDR3 DNA reads TGTGCCAGCAGCGATTCAGGACTAGTACAAAAGACCCAGTACTTC. The chain links TRBV7-9 to TRBJ2-5; 7 bases align to TRBD2. Unmatched junction bases numbered 12, after V lost 5 bases and J lost 6 bases. Per germline, CDR1 SEHNR and CDR2 FQNEAQ (reference sequence). CDR3 size: 15 residues.

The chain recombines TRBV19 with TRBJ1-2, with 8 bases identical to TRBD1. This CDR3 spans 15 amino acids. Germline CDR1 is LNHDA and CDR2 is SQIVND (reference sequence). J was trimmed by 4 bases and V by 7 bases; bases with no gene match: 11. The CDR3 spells CASNPDRVIGYGYTF. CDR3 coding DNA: TGTGCCAGTAATCCGGACAGGGTTATTGGCTATGGCTACACCTTC.

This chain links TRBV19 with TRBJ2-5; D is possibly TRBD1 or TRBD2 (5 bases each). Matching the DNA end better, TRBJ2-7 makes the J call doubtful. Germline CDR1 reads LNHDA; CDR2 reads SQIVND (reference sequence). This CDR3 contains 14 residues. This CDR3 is CASRRAGSSYEQYF. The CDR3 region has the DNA TGTGCCAGTAGGCGGGCAGGGAGTAGCTACGAGCAGTACTTC.

The CDR3 loop is CASSTAAYEQYF. CDR3 sequence (DNA): TGTGCCAGCAGCACAGCGGCCTACGAGCAGTACTTC. The chain is built from TRBV6-1 and TRBJ2-7; possibly TRBD2 for D (5 bases). The CDR3 is made up of 12 amino acids. Germline V lookup: CDR1 MNHNS, CDR2 SASEGT. The ends were cut back, 6 bases at V and 2 bases at J, with 8 bases in the middle.

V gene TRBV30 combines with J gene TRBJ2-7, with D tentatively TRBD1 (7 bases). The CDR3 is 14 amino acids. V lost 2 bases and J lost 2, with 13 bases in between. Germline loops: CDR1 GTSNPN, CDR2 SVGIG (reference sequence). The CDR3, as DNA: TGTGCCTGGAGTAGAGGAGGGACAGCCTACGAGCAGTACTTC. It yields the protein CAWSRGGTAYEQYF.

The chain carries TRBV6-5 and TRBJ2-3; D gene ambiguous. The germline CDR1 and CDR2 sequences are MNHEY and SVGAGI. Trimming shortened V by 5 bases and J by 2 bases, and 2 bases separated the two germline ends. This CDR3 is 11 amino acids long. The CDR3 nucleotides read TGTGCCAGCAGTAACACAGATACGCAGTATTTT. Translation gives CASSNTDTQYF.

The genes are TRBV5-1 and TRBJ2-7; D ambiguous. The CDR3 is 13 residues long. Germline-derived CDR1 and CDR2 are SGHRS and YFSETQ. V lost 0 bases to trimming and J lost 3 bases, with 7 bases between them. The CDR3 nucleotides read TGCGCCAGCAGCTTGGCACAGAACTACGAGCAGTACTTC. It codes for CASSLAQNYEQYF.

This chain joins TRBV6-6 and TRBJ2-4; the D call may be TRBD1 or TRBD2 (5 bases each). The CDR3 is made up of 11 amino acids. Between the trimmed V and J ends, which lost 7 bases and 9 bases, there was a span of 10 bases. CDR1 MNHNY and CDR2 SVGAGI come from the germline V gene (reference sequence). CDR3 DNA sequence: TGTGCCAGCACCGAAGGGACCATTCAGTACTTC. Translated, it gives CASTEGTIQYF.

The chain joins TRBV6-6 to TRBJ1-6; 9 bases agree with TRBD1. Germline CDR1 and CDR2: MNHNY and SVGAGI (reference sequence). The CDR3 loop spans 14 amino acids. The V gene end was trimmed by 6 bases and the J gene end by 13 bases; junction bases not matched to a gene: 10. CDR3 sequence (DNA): TGTGCCAGCAGCCCCCCGGGACAGGGATCCCCCCTCCACTTT. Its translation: CASSPPGQGSPLHF.

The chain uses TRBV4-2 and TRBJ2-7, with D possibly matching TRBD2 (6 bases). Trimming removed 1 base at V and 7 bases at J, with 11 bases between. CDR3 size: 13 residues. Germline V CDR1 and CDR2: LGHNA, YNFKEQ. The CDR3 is CASSQVGGWEQYF. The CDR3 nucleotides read TGTGCCAGCAGCCAAGTGGGAGGTTGGGAGCAGTACTTC.

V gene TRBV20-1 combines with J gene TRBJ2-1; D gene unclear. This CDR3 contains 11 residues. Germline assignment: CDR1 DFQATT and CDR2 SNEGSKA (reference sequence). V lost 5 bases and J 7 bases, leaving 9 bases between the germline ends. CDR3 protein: CSARRENEQFF. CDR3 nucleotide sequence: TGCAGTGCTCGAAGGGAAAATGAGCAGTTCTTC.

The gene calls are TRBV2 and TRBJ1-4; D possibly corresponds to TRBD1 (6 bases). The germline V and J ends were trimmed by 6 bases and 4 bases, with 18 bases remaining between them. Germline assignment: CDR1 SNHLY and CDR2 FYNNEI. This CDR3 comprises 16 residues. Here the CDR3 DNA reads TGTGCCAGCAGGGACGATGACAGGCGAGTTAATGAAAAACTGTTTTTT. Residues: CASRDDDRRVNEKLFF. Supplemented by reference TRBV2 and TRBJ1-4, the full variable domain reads EPEVTQTPSHQVTQMGQEVILRCVPISNHLYFYWYRQILGQKVEFLVSFYNNEISEKSEIFDDQFSVERPDGSNFTLKIRSTKLEDSAMYFCASRDDDRRVNEKLFFGSGTQLSVL.

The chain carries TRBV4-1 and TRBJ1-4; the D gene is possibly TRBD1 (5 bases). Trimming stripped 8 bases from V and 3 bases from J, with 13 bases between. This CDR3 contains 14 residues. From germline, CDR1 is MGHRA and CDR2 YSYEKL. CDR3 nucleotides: TGCGCCAGCGGCCGGGACGGCCCTAATGAAAAACTGTTTTTT. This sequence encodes CASGRDGPNEKLFF.

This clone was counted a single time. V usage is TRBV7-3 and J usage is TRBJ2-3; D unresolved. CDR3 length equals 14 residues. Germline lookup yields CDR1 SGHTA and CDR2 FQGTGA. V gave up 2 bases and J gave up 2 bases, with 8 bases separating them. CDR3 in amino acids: CASSLGSATDTQYF. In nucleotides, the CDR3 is TGTGCCAGCAGCTTAGGATCGGCCACAGATACGCAGTATTTT.

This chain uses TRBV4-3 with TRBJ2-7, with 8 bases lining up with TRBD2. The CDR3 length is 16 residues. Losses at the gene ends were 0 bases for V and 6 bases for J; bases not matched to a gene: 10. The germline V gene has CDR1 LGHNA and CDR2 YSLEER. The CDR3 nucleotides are TGCGCCAGCAGCCAAGATGACTCGGGAGGGGGTGGCGAGCAGTACTTC. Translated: CASSQDDSGGGGEQYF.

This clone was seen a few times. CDR3 residues: CSVEVSGANVLTF. CDR3 sequence (DNA): TGCAGCGTTGAAGTCTCTGGGGCCAACGTCCTGACTTTC. V usage is TRBV29-1 and J usage is TRBJ2-6; D unclear. Germline CDR1 reads SQVTM; CDR2 reads ANQGSEA. Trimming removed 1 base at V and 0 bases at J, with 1 base between. The CDR3 is 13 amino acids.

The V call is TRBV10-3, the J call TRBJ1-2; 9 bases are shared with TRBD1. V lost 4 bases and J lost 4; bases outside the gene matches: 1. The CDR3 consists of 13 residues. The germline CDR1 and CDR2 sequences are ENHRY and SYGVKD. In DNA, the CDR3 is TGTGCCATCAGTGCGGGACAGGGCTATGGCTACACCTTC. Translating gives CAISAGQGYGYTF.

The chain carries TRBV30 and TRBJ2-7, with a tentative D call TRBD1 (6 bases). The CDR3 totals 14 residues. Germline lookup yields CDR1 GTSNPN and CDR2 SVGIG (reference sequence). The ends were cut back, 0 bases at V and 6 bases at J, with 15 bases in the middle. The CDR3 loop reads CAWSVSWGHGEQYF. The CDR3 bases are TGTGCCTGGAGTGTAAGTTGGGGGCATGGCGAGCAGTACTTC.

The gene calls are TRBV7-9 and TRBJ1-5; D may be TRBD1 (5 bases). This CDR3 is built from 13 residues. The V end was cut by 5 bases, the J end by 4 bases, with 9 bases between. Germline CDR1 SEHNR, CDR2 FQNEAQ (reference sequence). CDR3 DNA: TGTGCCAGCAGCGGACAAGTAAATCAGCCCCAGCATTTT. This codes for CASSGQVNQPQHF. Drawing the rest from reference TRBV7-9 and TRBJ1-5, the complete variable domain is DTGVSQNPRHKITKRGQNVTFRCDPISEHNRLYWYRQTLGQGPEFLTYFQNEAQLEKSRLLSDRFSAERPKGSFSTLEIQRTEQGDSAMYLCASSGQVNQPQHFGDGTRLSIL.

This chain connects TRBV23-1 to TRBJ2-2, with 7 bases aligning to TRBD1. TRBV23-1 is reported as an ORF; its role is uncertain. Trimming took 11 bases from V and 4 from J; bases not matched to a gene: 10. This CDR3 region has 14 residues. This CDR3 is CAGKMGQITGELFF. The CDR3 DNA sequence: TGCGCCGGCAAAATGGGACAGATCACCGGGGAGCTGTTTTTT.

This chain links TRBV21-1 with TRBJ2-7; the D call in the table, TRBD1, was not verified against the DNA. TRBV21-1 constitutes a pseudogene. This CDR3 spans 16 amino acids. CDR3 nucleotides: TGTGCCAGCAGCTTTACTCCAGGACAGGGCATGTACGAGCAGTACTTC. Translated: CASSFTPGQGMYEQYF.